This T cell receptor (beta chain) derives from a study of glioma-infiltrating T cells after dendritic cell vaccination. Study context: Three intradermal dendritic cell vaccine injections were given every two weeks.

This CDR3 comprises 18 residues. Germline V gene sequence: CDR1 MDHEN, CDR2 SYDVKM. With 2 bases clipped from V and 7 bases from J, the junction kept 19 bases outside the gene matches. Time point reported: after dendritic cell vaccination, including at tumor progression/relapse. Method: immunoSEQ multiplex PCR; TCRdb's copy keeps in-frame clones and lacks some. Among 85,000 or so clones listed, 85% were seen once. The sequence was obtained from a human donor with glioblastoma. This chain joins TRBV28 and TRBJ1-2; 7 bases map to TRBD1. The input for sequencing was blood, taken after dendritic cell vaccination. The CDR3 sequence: CASSLVNRGTERVSGYTF. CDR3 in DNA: TGTGCCAGCAGTTTAGTAAACCGCGGGACAGAACGCGTTTCTGGCTACACCTTC.